Listed below are T cell receptor beta chains from one sample, sequenced in a study of long-term antiretroviral therapy in people with HIV. The protocol was immunoSEQ multiplex PCR, while the TCRdb copy is restricted to in-frame clones and leaves out a portion. The sample consists of approximately 20,000 clones, roughly 88% of them appearing once. The sample was unsorted PBMCs, taken 0.6 years after starting antiretroviral therapy. The receptors were sampled from a man aged 60-69 years with HIV. CDR3s include the opening cysteine and the closing phenylalanine or tryptophan. A D gene is named only where the DNA matches it firmly.

d_gene | v_gene | CDR3aa
. | TRBV10-3 | CAISQGTEAFF
. | TRBV11-3 | CASSLDGVKDTQYF
. | TRBV4-1 | CASSQEQAIGPYGYTF
. | TRBV6-5 | CASSYDWGEKLFF
TRBD1 | TRBV7-3 | CASSLRAQGTGSPDTQYF
. | TRBV5-1 | CASSLTGFEAFF
TRBD1 | TRBV5-1 | CASSRPQGNGELFF
TRBD1 | TRBV28 | CASSFLGQDNQPQHF
. | TRBV10-3 | CAISENGVEKLFF
. | TRBV11-2 | CASSRLDSYEQYF
TRBD1 | TRBV5-1 | CASSLDRAGGYTF
. | TRBV6-6 | CASSSGTLTGELFF
. | TRBV7-3 | CASSAHGSVSSGNTIYF
TRBD1 | TRBV28 | CASSGRTGADEQYF
. | TRBV5-1 | CASSLDTYNEQFF
TRBD2 | TRBV27 | CASSSGLAGVTGELFF
. | TRBV9 | CASSAGAARGGYTF
. | TRBV4-1 | CASSQEVAGGRQPQHF
. | TRBV7-8 | CASSYQGNQPQHF
TRBD2 | TRBV5-6 | CASTSRLTSGGRETQYF
. | TRBV30 | CAWSTGTGGEKLFF
. | TRBV29-1 | CSVRTEDTEAFF
. | TRBV7-6 | CASSLVANPTGNTIYF
. | TRBV19 | CASSQVGSYEQYF
. | TRBV7-6 | CASGAVGGVGNTIYF
TRBD2 | TRBV9 | CASSVTLAGNTGELFF
TRBD1 | TRBV9 | CASSGGTGYNYGYTF
. | TRBV5-1 | CASSLGRTLYEQYF
TRBD1 | TRBV5-1 | CASSFQGASYEQYF
TRBD1 | TRBV30 | CAWAGTANTGELFF
TRBD2 | TRBV7-9 | CASSLASGSHEQYF
. | TRBV6-5 | CASSRPGPPEDTQYF
. | TRBV10-3 | CAISESPGGAYEQYF
TRBD2 | TRBV25-1 | CASSDVLSGAYNEQFF
TRBD2 | TRBV5-1 | CASSLGSSGRQETQYF
TRBD1 | TRBV6-5 | CASSRRGNSYEQYF
TRBD2 | TRBV5-1 | CASSLAGGPGTDTQYF
. | TRBV7-2 | CASSSTASRAYQPQHF
. | TRBV5-4 | CASSFRAGNEKLFF
. | TRBV29-1 | CSVLWVSEAFF
. | TRBV6-5 | CASSYSGPANEKLFF
. | TRBV2 | CASSEHGGVPGSPLHF
. | TRBV11-2 | CASSPPGYNEQFF
. | TRBV7-6 | CASSSGRGIGYTF
. | TRBV6-5 | CASRNYDRLNTEAFF
TRBD1 | TRBV19 | CASSPFRDRSSYEQYF
TRBD2 | TRBV5-5 | CASSIGTSGNGELFF
. | TRBV5-8 | CASSLYPPFPTEAFF
. | TRBV18 | CASSPEGSPDTQYF
. | TRBV5-1 | CASSLDSVAVNEQFF
TRBD2 | TRBV5-4 | CASSLPLAGADEQFF
. | TRBV5-1 | CASSSRDPLGYTF
. | TRBV5-1 | CASRETGGEQYF
TRBD2 | TRBV4-2 | CASSQTSGRVNEQFF
TRBD1 | TRBV7-3 | CASSRDRDSGYTF
. | TRBV29-1 | CSVADGRETQYF
TRBD1 | TRBV15 | CATSAGTDRGEKLFF
. | TRBV18 | CASSPLAGYNEQFF
TRBD1 | TRBV7-3 | CASSTGQATLPQHF